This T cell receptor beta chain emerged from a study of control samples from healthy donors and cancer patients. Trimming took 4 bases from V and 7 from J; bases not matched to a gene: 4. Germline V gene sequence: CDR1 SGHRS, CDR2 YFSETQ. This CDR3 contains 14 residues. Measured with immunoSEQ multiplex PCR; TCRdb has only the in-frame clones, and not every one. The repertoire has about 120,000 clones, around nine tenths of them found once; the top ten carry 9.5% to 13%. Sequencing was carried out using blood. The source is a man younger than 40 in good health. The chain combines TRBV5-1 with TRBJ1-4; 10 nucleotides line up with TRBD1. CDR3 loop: CASSEDRGSEKLFF. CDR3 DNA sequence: TGCGCCAGCAGCGAGGACAGGGGGAGTGAAAAACTGTTTTTT.